This T cell receptor (beta chain) was obtained from a study of blood T cell repertoires in COVID-19. Study-level background: The United States, Italy and Spain were the sources of the acute and convalescent COVID-19 samples. Sources were T cells, B-cell-depleted T cells, or PBMCs; the material itself was cDNA or gDNA.

Trimming cost V 0 bases and J 7 bases, with 18 bases left between them. CDR3 length equals 17 residues. In germline, CDR1 is SGHAT, CDR2 FQNNGV. In the original workflow: Amplified reference gene primers provided the basis for estimating nucleated cell counts. Sequencing used immunoSEQ multiplex PCR; TCRdb keeps in-frame clones, though not all of them. V and J calls and clone size come straight from that table; D and trimming were deduced from the DNA. The data show roughly 160,000 clones, 88% seen once. The chain carries TRBV11-2 and TRBJ2-2; TRBD2 might be the D (6 bases). The receptor's source is a man over 45 who had recovered from COVID-19. Sequenced: peripheral blood. CDR3 protein: CASSLDGSGRLGGELFF. The CDR3 DNA follows: TGTGCCAGCAGCTTAGATGGTAGCGGACGACTGGGCGGGGAGCTGTTTTTT.